Below are 22 T cell receptor beta chains sequenced from a single sample in a study of control samples from healthy donors and cancer patients. Sequenced by immunoSEQ multiplex PCR; TCRdb stores in-frame clones only, minus some. The sample contains under 200,000 clones, just over 90% of which appear only once. Source material: blood. These receptor sequences come from a woman between 55 and 75 years old in good health.

The chain is built from TRBV9 and TRBJ2-1, with 12 nucleotides matching TRBD2. Germline loops: CDR1 SGDLS, CDR2 YYNGEE. The CDR3 has 16 amino acids. Trimming at V came to 0 bases and at J to 7 bases, leaving 5 bases not matched to a gene. The CDR3 DNA reads TGTGCCAGCAGCGTAGCAGGTGGACTAGCGGGGAATGAGCAGTTCTTC. It translates to CASSVAGGLAGNEQFF.

The chain combines TRBV5-1 with TRBJ2-1; no firm D call. Germline loops: CDR1 SGHRS, CDR2 YFSETQ. The CDR3 extends over 13 amino acids. Deletions cut 0 bases from V and 6 bases from J, with 7 bases between. The CDR3, as DNA: TGCGCCAGCAGCTTGGGGCGTTTCAATGAGCAGTTCTTC. Protein product: CASSLGRFNEQFF.

CDR3 sequence (DNA): TGTGCCAGCAGGCCGACTAGCGGCTCTACTAATGAGCAGTTCTTC. Protein: CASRPTSGSTNEQFF. The V call is TRBV7-3, the J call TRBJ2-1; the match to TRBD2 covers 9 bases. The CDR3 spans 15 residues. Losses at the gene ends were 6 bases for V and 7 bases for J; bases not matched to a gene: 10. In germline, CDR1 is SGHTA, CDR2 FQGTGA.

The V call is TRBV2, the J call TRBJ1-2; weak D call: TRBD1 (5 bases). The CDR3 extends over 12 amino acids. Germline values: CDR1 SNHLY, CDR2 FYNNEI. Trimming cost V 8 bases and J 12 bases, with 19 bases left between them. In DNA, the CDR3 is TGTGCCAGCGGTCCCCAGGGCACCAAAAACACCTTC. Translated: CASGPQGTKNTF.

Here the CDR3 reads CASMVQGADYEQYF. The DNA for the CDR3 is TGTGCCAGCATGGTACAGGGGGCCGACTACGAGCAGTACTTC. This chain uses TRBV6-6 with TRBJ2-7; 9 bases match TRBD1. The CDR3 totals 14 residues. From germline, CDR1 is MNHNY and CDR2 SVGAGI (reference sequence). V was clipped by 7 bases and J by 3 bases; unmatched bases: 7.

V usage is TRBV4-3 and J usage is TRBJ2-3, with D maybe TRBD2 (6 bases). Trimming left V 4 bases short and J 1 base short, with 12 bases between. Germline values: CDR1 LGHNA, CDR2 YSLEER. CDR3 size: 15 residues. CDR3 residues: CASSREPGGTDTQYF. CDR3 in DNA: TGCGCCAGCAGCCGGGAGCCGGGGGGCACAGATACGCAGTATTTT.

The rearrangement links TRBV4-3 to TRBJ2-5; TRBD2 matches 13 bases. Germline V gene lookup returns CDR1 LGHNA and CDR2 YSLEER. Trimming removed 0 bases from V and 2 bases from J; junction bases left unmatched: 9. CDR3 length equals 19 residues. The DNA for the CDR3 is TGCGCCAGCAGCCAAGATTTATCACTAGCGGGGGGGCGGCAAGAGACCCAGTACTTC. This codes for CASSQDLSLAGGRQETQYF.

V usage is TRBV19 and J usage is TRBJ2-1, with D perhaps matching TRBD1 or TRBD2 (5 bases each). CDR3 size: 14 residues. The germline V gene encodes CDR1 LNHDA and CDR2 SQIVND (reference sequence). Trimming removed 10 bases from V and 0 bases from J, with 13 bases in between. This chain's CDR3 is CATMGGGSYNEQFF. Here the CDR3 DNA reads TGTGCCACCATGGGTGGGGGCTCCTACAATGAGCAGTTCTTC.

This chain links TRBV4-2 with TRBJ2-3; the D gene is possibly TRBD1 (6 bases). The CDR3 has 16 amino acids. The V gene lost 1 base and the J gene lost 3 bases, with 14 bases spanning the gap. Looked up from germline, CDR1 is LGHNA and CDR2 is YNFKEQ. CDR3 protein: CASSQVQGQRTDTQYF. The CDR3, as DNA: TGTGCCAGCAGCCAAGTTCAGGGGCAAAGAACAGATACGCAGTATTTT.

This clone has a single count. The V gene is TRBV6-6, the J gene TRBJ2-3; the D is unclear. The germline V and J ends were trimmed by 6 bases and 0 bases, with 16 bases remaining between them. CDR1 MNHNY and CDR2 SVGAGI come from the germline V gene (reference sequence). The CDR3 covers 16 residues. CDR3: CASSPGRRRSTDTQYF. The CDR3 DNA sequence: TGTGCCAGCAGCCCTGGCCGGAGAAGGAGCACAGATACGCAGTATTTT.

This clone was seen a single time. The chain couples TRBV5-5 to TRBJ2-2; D unresolved. Trimming took off 2 bases at V and 6 bases at J, with 17 bases between the two ends. The CDR3 has 16 amino acids. CDR1 and CDR2 from the germline V gene are SGHKS and YYEKEE (reference sequence). In nucleotides, the CDR3 is TGTGCCAGCAGCTTCGAGCCTGACCGCTCACCCGGGGAGCTGTTTTTT. Translating it yields CASSFEPDRSPGELFF. Looking up the rest from reference TRBV5-5 and TRBJ2-2 gives the full variable domain: DAGVTQSPTHLIKTRGQQVTLRCSPISGHKSVSWYQQVLGQGPQFIFQYYEKEERGRGNFPDRFSARQFPNYSSELNVNALLLGDSALYLCASSFEPDRSPGELFFGEGSRLTVL.

The CDR3 is CASSWGRGVNYGYTF. The CDR3 DNA sequence: TGTGCCAGCAGCTGGGGCAGGGGGGTTAACTATGGCTACACCTTC. V usage is TRBV7-9 and J usage is TRBJ1-2, with 7 positions matching TRBD1. Germline CDR1 is SEHNR and CDR2 is FQNEAQ (reference sequence). Losses at the gene ends were 4 bases for V and 1 base for J; bases not matched to a gene: 6. This CDR3 region has 15 residues.

The chain joins TRBV13 to TRBJ1-5; TRBD1 might be the D (6 bases). The CDR3 totals 13 residues. Germline CDR1 is PRHDT and CDR2 is FYEKMQ (reference sequence). V gave up 8 bases and J gave up 5 bases, with 13 bases separating them. CDR3 in DNA: TGTGCCAGCGCAAAGACAGGAGATCAGCCCCAGCATTTT. This encodes CASAKTGDQPQHF.

This rearrangement joins TRBV4-3 to TRBJ1-2; the D is unclear. This CDR3 is 18 amino acids long. V was trimmed by 2 bases and J by 0 bases, leaving 19 bases between them. Germline loops: CDR1 LGHNA, CDR2 YSLEER. CDR3: CASSQRSTHEIANYGYTF. CDR3 in DNA: TGCGCCAGCAGCCAACGTTCGACTCACGAGATAGCTAACTATGGCTACACCTTC.

This sequence joins TRBV19 and TRBJ1-1; 7 bases align to TRBD1. The CDR3 totals 13 residues. CDR1 is LNHDA and CDR2 is SQIVND in the germline V gene (reference sequence). J was trimmed by 1 base and V by 7 bases; bases with no gene match: 3. The CDR3 spells CASTRGSNTEAFF. The CDR3 DNA is TGTGCCAGTACCAGGGGGTCGAACACTGAAGCTTTCTTT.

V usage is TRBV30 and J usage is TRBJ1-5, with TRBD1 as a possible D gene (5 bases). CDR1 is GTSNPN and CDR2 is SVGIG in the germline V gene (reference sequence). The CDR3 totals 15 residues. Trimming took off 2 bases at V and 3 bases at J, with 14 bases between the two ends. The CDR3 region is CAWSPYDSFNQPQHF. Here the CDR3 DNA reads TGTGCCTGGAGTCCATACGACAGTTTCAATCAGCCCCAGCATTTT.

The chain employs TRBV18 and TRBJ1-4; 7 bases match TRBD1. The junction had 2 bases not matched to a gene; V was cut back by 8 bases and J by 2 bases. Germline V gene sequence: CDR1 KGHSH, CDR2 LQKENI. The CDR3 has 13 residues. CDR3 sequence (DNA): TGTGCCAGCGCACAGGGGACTAATGAAAAACTGTTTTTT. Protein sequence: CASAQGTNEKLFF.

V and J are TRBV15 and TRBJ1-5; D unresolved. The CDR3 runs to 10 residues. V dropped 11 bases and J dropped 6 bases, with 8 bases sitting between them. Germline V lookup: CDR1 LNHNV, CDR2 YYDKDF (reference sequence). The CDR3 region has the DNA TGTGCCTTCGTTGGTCAGCCCCAGCATTTT. This translates into CAFVGQPQHF.

The J gene is TRBJ1-1, the V gene TRBV12-5, with D possibly matching TRBD1 (6 bases). This CDR3 has 17 amino acids. CDR1 LGHNT and CDR2 FRNRAP come from the germline V gene. V gave up 4 bases and J gave up 3 bases, with 21 bases separating them. The CDR3 loop is CASGSGGQEKFYTEAFF. DNA for the CDR3: TGTGCTAGTGGTTCTGGGGGGCAGGAGAAATTTTACACTGAAGCTTTCTTT.

The rearrangement uses TRBV3-1 (or the pseudogene TRBV3-2) and TRBJ1-6; D is uncertain. Germline V CDR1 and CDR2: LGHDT, YNNKEL (reference sequence). CDR3 length equals 17 residues. V lost 1 base to trimming and J lost 0 bases, with 10 bases between them. DNA for the CDR3: TGTGCCAGCAGCCAAGCGGTAGATAGCTCCTATAATTCACCCCTCCACTTT. This codes for CASSQAVDSSYNSPLHF.

The gene calls are TRBV6-1 and TRBJ1-2; a weak D match, TRBD1 (5 bases). Trimming removed 1 base at V and 3 bases at J, with 18 bases between. Germline V gene data show CDR1 as MNHNS and CDR2 as SASEGT. This CDR3 region has 17 residues. The CDR3 loop reads CASSEVLGAKTYYGYTF. CDR3 in DNA: TGTGCCAGCAGTGAAGTCCTAGGGGCGAAAACTTACTATGGCTACACCTTC.

The chain combines TRBV6-6 with TRBJ2-6; D unresolved. The V and J ends lost 9 bases and 1 base respectively, with 10 bases between them. This CDR3 has 14 residues. Germline V gene sequence: CDR1 MNHNY, CDR2 SVGAGI (reference sequence). CDR3 bases: TGTGCCAGTCACATGGAGTCTGGGGCCAACGTCCTGACTTTC. It is translated as CASHMESGANVLTF.